Listed below are T cell receptor beta chains from one sample, sequenced in a study of blood T cell repertoires in COVID-19. Generated by immunoSEQ multiplex PCR, the TCRdb table keeps only in-frame clones and is missing some. The sample includes 96,000 or so clones, about 88% seen only once; the top ten take over 2.5%. The sample consisted of peripheral blood. These receptors were collected from an elderly woman with acute or convalescent COVID-19. CDR3s include the opening cysteine and the closing phenylalanine or tryptophan. D genes are given only for firm matches.

TRBD1 TRBJ1-2 TRBV6-1 CASSERTGTGDYGYTF
TRBD1 TRBJ1-6 TRBV4-3 CASSQDQRGHQDSPLHF
- TRBJ1-2 TRBV4-2 CASSQELRTDYYGYTF
- TRBJ1-5 TRBV6-5 CASSRDINQPQHF
TRBD2 TRBJ2-3 TRBV7-8 CASTQFSGRADTQYF
- TRBJ2-2 TRBV5-1 CASSSTPQTNTGELFF
TRBD1 TRBJ1-1 TRBV2 CASSDFRDSRLNTEAFF
- TRBJ1-2 TRBV9 CASSVGGQVYGYTF
- TRBJ1-2 TRBV29-1 CSVGDYYGYTF
- TRBJ2-1 TRBV7-7 CASSRTRGNEQFF
TRBD1 TRBJ2-2 TRBV6-2/TRBV6-3 CASSRQGNTGELFF
- TRBJ1-2 TRBV28 CASNRVRNHNYGYTF
TRBD2 TRBJ2-5 TRBV6-4 CASSPTSGSGETQYF
- TRBJ1-6 TRBV4-2 CASSQDEGLDSSYNSPLHF
- TRBJ1-3 TRBV12-5 CASGEEPPGHSGNTIYF
- TRBJ1-2 TRBV7-2 CASSDGGYNYGYTF
- TRBJ1-2 TRBV30 CAWSVLPGLAGYTF
TRBD2 TRBJ2-5 TRBV3-1/TRBV3-2 CASSHGTSGRAAYETQYF
TRBD1 TRBJ2-1 TRBV18 CASSPRNTGAGDEQFF
TRBD1 TRBJ1-2 TRBV28 CASSLSGQGLYGYTF
- TRBJ1-1 TRBV6-5 CASRVGGLNTEAFF
- TRBJ1-4 TRBV7-9 CASSLRYWEENEKLFF
- TRBJ1-5 TRBV20-1 CSASFPGNNQPQHF
- TRBJ1-1 TRBV19 CASSIRGVTEAFF
- TRBJ1-1 TRBV6-5 CASSYSGGNTEAFF
- TRBJ1-5 TRBV6-2/TRBV6-3 CASSLDSYQPQHF